This T cell receptor beta chain was sequenced for a study of Graves' ophthalmopathy and Graves' hyperthyroidism. Patients newly diagnosed with hyperthyroidism, under 2 months' duration, were aged 18 to 65, the study reports. Clinical symptoms, serum thyroxine, TRAb, thyroid ultrasound and orbital computed tomography formed the basis of diagnosis. On this clonotype: Its specificity is unknown. Germline and junction disagree at one end, which may indicate a read error.

RNA transcripts yielded amplified TCR beta CDR3 regions. After a first-round RT-PCR with HTBI primers, a second-round multiplex PCR was run. A single record per CDR3 protein comes from TCRdb applying MiXCR to the multiplex PCR reads. Of 500,000 to 600,000 distinct CDR3 sequences listed, about 35% are singletons. Regarding the study as a whole: A majority of expanded thyroid clonotypes exceeding 0.001 frequency were likewise present in blood. The 13-signature model separated ophthalmopathy from stable hyperthyroidism at roughly 90% sensitivity and almost 83% specificity.

Sequenced: peripheral blood or thyroid tissue (not recorded which). This sequence originates from an adult man with Graves' hyperthyroidism.

CDR3 sequence (DNA): TGTGCATACATCGCAGACAGCAGCAATCAGCCCCAACATTTT. Amino acids: CAYIADSSNQPQHF. The rearrangement links TRBV10-3 to TRBJ1-5; possibly TRBD1 for D (5 bases). The germline CDR1 and CDR2 sequences are ENHRY and SYGVKD. CDR3 length: 14 residues.